The 29 T cell receptor beta chains reported below all come from one sample, sequenced in a study of blood T cell repertoires in COVID-19. Sequencing was performed with immunoSEQ multiplex PCR; in TCRdb, only in-frame clones are kept and a portion is missing. This table holds approximately 200,000 clones, 80% to 90% found once. The sample taken for sequencing was PBMCs or T cells enriched from blood (not recorded which). Receptor source: a man aged 30-40 years in a cohort exposed to, infected with or recovered from COVID-19 (not recorded which).

This chain connects TRBV10-3 to TRBJ1-1; D gene unclear. Deletions cut 6 bases from V and 1 base from J, with 6 bases between. Germline V gene lookup returns CDR1 ENHRY and CDR2 SYGVKD. The CDR3 sequence is 12 residues long. The CDR3, as DNA: TGTGCCATCAGGAGGTCGAACACTGAAGCTTTCTTT. Its translation: CAIRRSNTEAFF.

The V call is TRBV28, the J call TRBJ1-1; 7 nucleotides align to TRBD1. CDR1 and CDR2 (germline): MDHEN, SYDVKM. The CDR3 is 14 amino acids. The J segment lost 4 bases and the V segment lost 6 bases, leaving 8 bases of the junction unmatched. The CDR3 protein is CASSYRGRGTEAFF. CDR3 coding DNA: TGTGCCAGCAGCTACAGGGGACGAGGCACTGAAGCTTTCTTT.

The chain has TRBV21-1 and TRBJ1-4; TRBD1 is taken as the D call from the table, unchecked against the DNA. TRBV21-1 is annotated as a pseudogene. This CDR3 comprises 19 residues. DNA of the CDR3: TGTGCCAGCAGCCCCCCCCGGGACAGGGGTGGGGTTGGTAATGAAAAACTGTTTTTT. Translation gives CASSPPRDRGGVGNEKLFF.

The chain couples TRBV19 to TRBJ1-1; the D is unclear. Germline CDR1 is LNHDA and CDR2 is SQIVND (reference sequence). V was clipped by 4 bases and J by 1 base, with 7 bases between them. The CDR3 runs 13 residues. The CDR3 region has the DNA TGTGCCAGTAGTACGACTGCGAACACTGAAGCTTTCTTT. Translated, it gives CASSTTANTEAFF.

The chain carries TRBV9 and TRBJ2-5, with D possibly matching TRBD2 (5 bases). The V and J ends lost 3 bases and 0 bases respectively, with 12 bases between them. The CDR3 contains 15 residues. From germline, CDR1 is SGDLS and CDR2 YYNGEE. CDR3 sequence: CASSASGAHQETQYF. The CDR3 region has the DNA TGTGCCAGCAGCGCGAGCGGAGCCCACCAAGAGACCCAGTACTTC.

V gene TRBV5-1 combines with J gene TRBJ1-5, with D possibly TRBD1 on 6 matching bases. Germline CDR1 reads SGHRS; CDR2 reads YFSETQ. V was pared by 0 bases and J by 8 bases, with 9 bases between. This CDR3 contains 13 residues. CDR3 amino acids: CASSLAEGEPQHF. The CDR3 DNA reads as TGCGCCAGCAGCTTGGCAGAGGGGGAGCCCCAGCATTTT.

The chain couples TRBV27 to TRBJ2-7; 9 nucleotides align to TRBD1. Per the germline V gene, CDR1 is MNHEY and CDR2 is SMNVEV (reference sequence). J gave up 0 bases and V 4 bases, and 7 bases lay outside the gene matches. This CDR3 has 16 residues. CDR3 amino acids: CASSSRTGAPSYEQYF. DNA for the CDR3: TGTGCCAGCAGTTCTAGGACAGGGGCGCCCTCCTACGAGCAGTACTTC.

CDR3 residues: CASSFSGTGGTGAGNTIYF. The CDR3 DNA reads as TGTGCCAGCAGCTTCTCCGGGACAGGGGGAACGGGAGCTGGAAACACCATATATTTT. This chain uses TRBV7-9 with TRBJ1-3, with TRBD1 identical over 11 bases. Germline CDR1 is SEHNR and CDR2 is FQNEAQ (reference sequence). With 3 bases clipped from V and 2 bases from J, the junction kept 12 bases outside the gene matches. The CDR3 contains 19 residues. The entire variable domain, with the rest obtained from reference TRBV7-9 and TRBJ1-3, is as follows: DTGVSQNPRHKITKRGQNVTFRCDPISEHNRLYWYRQTLGQGPEFLTYFQNEAQLEKSRLLSDRFSAERPKGSFSTLEIQRTEQGDSAMYLCASSFSGTGGTGAGNTIYFGEGSWLTVV.

Only a few counts were recorded for this clone. The chain couples TRBV12-3 or TRBV12-4 to TRBJ2-7; D call uncertain. The CDR3 runs 12 residues. Deletions cut 5 bases from V and 5 bases from J, with 10 bases between. The CDR3 sequence: CASSQLNHEQYF. CDR3 DNA: TGTGCCAGCAGTCAACTTAACCACGAGCAGTACTTC.

The chain employs TRBV10-2 and TRBJ2-3; 7 bases match TRBD2. The CDR3 is 16 amino acids. Germline CDR1 WSHSY, CDR2 SAAADI. J was trimmed by 3 bases and V by 0 bases; bases with no gene match: 6. The DNA of the CDR3 is TGCGCCAGCAGTGAGTCCCCCCATAGCGGGACAGATACGCAGTATTTT. Its translation: CASSESPHSGTDTQYF.

The genes are TRBV5-1 and TRBJ1-2, with D possibly TRBD1 on 6 matching bases. Germline-derived CDR1 and CDR2 are SGHRS and YFSETQ. Trimming pared 0 bases from V and 5 bases from J, leaving 14 bases between. There are 15 residues in the CDR3. The CDR3 sequence is CASSLGTDMGYGYTF. As DNA, the CDR3 is TGCGCCAGCAGCTTGGGGACAGATATGGGGTATGGCTACACCTTC.

The chain joins TRBV6-1 to TRBJ2-7; D gene unclear. V was trimmed by 3 bases and J by 6 bases, leaving 9 bases between them. This CDR3 contains 12 residues. Germline V gene sequence: CDR1 MNHNS, CDR2 SASEGT. The CDR3 bases are TGTGCCAGCAGTGAGGTTCGGGTCGAGCAGTACTTC. It specifies CASSEVRVEQYF.

The table lists this clone with a count of one. The chain has TRBV7-3 and TRBJ1-1; D is uncertain. V lost 2 bases, J lost 4 bases, and 14 bases lay in between. The germline CDR1 and CDR2 sequences are SGHTA and FQGTGA. This CDR3 has 15 residues. CDR3 sequence (DNA): TGTGCCAGCAGCTTAGGTCGCGGGATCGGCACTGAAGCTTTCTTT. It yields the protein CASSLGRGIGTEAFF.

This clone was found once. This chain uses TRBV27 with TRBJ1-6, with 10 bases lining up with TRBD1. Losses at the gene ends were 8 bases for V and 7 bases for J; bases not matched to a gene: 8. CDR1 and CDR2 (germline): MNHEY, SMNVEV (reference sequence). There are 15 residues in the CDR3. The CDR3 nucleotides read TGTGCCAGCTCTCTTAGGGACAGGGGCAATTCACCCCTCCACTTT. Translated, it gives CASSLRDRGNSPLHF.

The chain couples TRBV15 to TRBJ1-5; no firm D call. The germline V gene encodes CDR1 LNHNV and CDR2 YYDKDF (reference sequence). Trimming removed 0 bases from V and 2 bases from J, with 8 bases in between. The CDR3 runs to 15 residues. CDR3 in DNA: TGTGCCACCAGCAGAGATCCCGGGGGCAATCAGCCCCAGCATTTT. As protein: CATSRDPGGNQPQHF.

The chain couples TRBV25-1 to TRBJ2-2; 8 bases are a match to TRBD2. The germline gives CDR1 MGHDK, CDR2 SYGVNS. CDR3 size: 15 residues. V gave up 5 bases and J gave up 5 bases; unmatched junction bases: 7. In DNA form, the CDR3 reads TGTGCCAGCAGTCCAGCGGGAGAGTTAACCGGGGAGCTGTTTTTT. Its translation is CASSPAGELTGELFF.

The chain uses TRBV5-1 and TRBJ2-3; possibly TRBD1 for D (5 bases). Germline CDR1 is SGHRS and CDR2 is YFSETQ. The CDR3 spans 13 residues. Trimming took off 4 bases at V and 4 bases at J, with 10 bases between the two ends. CDR3 amino acids: CASSDSRADTQYF. The CDR3 region has the DNA TGCGCCAGCAGCGATTCCAGGGCAGATACGCAGTATTTT.

The chain is built from TRBV28 and TRBJ1-2; 9 nucleotides align to TRBD1. The V and J ends lost 2 bases and 4 bases, in that order; junction bases with no gene match: 8. This CDR3 comprises 16 residues. Germline V lookup: CDR1 MDHEN, CDR2 SYDVKM. CDR3: CASSLTGGAALYGYTF. Written as DNA, the CDR3 is TGTGCCAGCAGTTTAACAGGGGGCGCAGCCCTCTATGGCTACACCTTC.

The chain links TRBV5-4 to TRBJ2-7, with 9 nucleotides matching TRBD2. The CDR3 totals 16 residues. Looked up from germline, CDR1 is SGHNT and CDR2 is YYREEE (reference sequence). With V trimmed by 4 bases and J by 3 bases, 11 bases remained unmatched. Written as DNA, the CDR3 is TGTGCCAGCAGCCCGGCGGGGGGGCTGAGGAACTACGAGCAGTACTTC. Its protein product is CASSPAGGLRNYEQYF.

The chain carries TRBV3-1 (or the pseudogene TRBV3-2) and TRBJ2-7; D may be TRBD1 (6 bases). Germline lookup yields CDR1 LGHDT and CDR2 YNNKEL (reference sequence). With 1 base removed from V and 3 bases from J, the gap between germline ends came to 13 bases. This CDR3 is built from 15 residues. CDR3 DNA: TGTGCCAGCAGCCAAGGATCACAGGGTTTCTACGAGCAGTACTTC. Encoded protein: CASSQGSQGFYEQYF.

As for this clone: At one end the junction does not follow the germline gene, possibly because of a read error. The J gene is TRBJ1-4, the V gene TRBV11-2; D unresolved. The CDR3 sequence is 10 residues long. Germline V gene sequence: CDR1 SGHAT, CDR2 FQNNGV. The CDR3 loop is CASYKRPREF. The CDR3 nucleotides read TGTGCCAGCTATAAACGACCTAGAGAATTT.

The chain is built from TRBV28 and TRBJ1-2; 7 nucleotides line up with TRBD1. This CDR3 contains 14 residues. Losses at the gene ends were 5 bases for V and 1 base for J; bases not matched to a gene: 4. CDR1 is MDHEN and CDR2 is SYDVKM in the germline V gene. CDR3 amino acids: CASSGAGGNYGYTF. CDR3 nucleotides: TGTGCCAGCAGTGGGGCAGGGGGTAACTATGGCTACACCTTC.

This rearrangement joins TRBV2 to TRBJ2-5; tentatively, D is TRBD2 (6 bases). Trimming took off 6 bases at V and 0 bases at J, with 11 bases between the two ends. The CDR3 consists of 14 residues. Germline V gives CDR1 SNHLY, CDR2 FYNNEI. Here the CDR3 reads CASRGRPYQETQYF. The CDR3 DNA sequence: TGTGCCAGCAGAGGGAGGCCCTACCAAGAGACCCAGTACTTC.

This chain links TRBV7-9 with TRBJ1-1, with TRBD1 as a possible D gene (5 bases). Germline V CDR1 and CDR2: SEHNR, FQNEAQ (reference sequence). Trimming took off 5 bases at V and 6 bases at J, with 19 bases between the two ends. This CDR3 has 15 amino acids. DNA of the CDR3: TGTGCCAGCAGCGTCAGGGTAGATTCTAGGGCTGAAGCTTTCTTT. Its translation is CASSVRVDSRAEAFF.

V usage is TRBV12-3 or TRBV12-4 and J usage is TRBJ2-1; 7 bases fit TRBD2. The trim removed 8 bases at V and 8 bases at J, leaving 9 bases unmatched. The CDR3 contains 13 residues. The CDR3 region is CASARRERHEQFF. The CDR3 nucleotides are TGTGCCAGCGCCCGGCGGGAGCGACATGAGCAGTTCTTC.

The V call is TRBV27, the J call TRBJ2-7; TRBD1 matches 10 bases. J was trimmed by 3 bases and V by 5 bases; bases with no gene match: 13. Germline-derived CDR1 and CDR2 are MNHEY and SMNVEV (reference sequence). There are 17 residues in the CDR3. The CDR3 bases are TGTGCCAGCAGTCCTATCCCCCTGGACAGGGGGGACTACGAGCAGTACTTC. This codes for CASSPIPLDRGDYEQYF.

This clone was counted once. The genes are TRBV14 and TRBJ2-3; 9 nucleotides line up with TRBD1. The trim removed 2 bases at V and 3 bases at J, leaving 3 bases unmatched. Germline lookup yields CDR1 SGHDN and CDR2 FVKESK. The CDR3 runs to 15 residues. CDR3 amino acids: CASSQRTGVTDTQYF. CDR3 coding DNA: TGTGCCAGCAGCCAAAGGACAGGGGTGACAGATACGCAGTATTTT.

The V and J genes are TRBV3-1 (or the pseudogene TRBV3-2) and TRBJ1-1, with unresolved D. The CDR3 is made up of 14 amino acids. Trimming left V 0 bases short and J 9 bases short, with 14 bases between. CDR1 LGHDT and CDR2 YNNKEL come from the germline V gene (reference sequence). The CDR3 DNA sequence: TGTGCCAGCAGCCAAGAAACGGTCGGGGTGAAAGCTTTCTTT. It encodes CASSQETVGVKAFF.

V usage is TRBV2 and J usage is TRBJ2-2, with D unresolved. Per the germline V gene, CDR1 is SNHLY and CDR2 is FYNNEI. Trimming took off 8 bases at V and 2 bases at J, with 12 bases between the two ends. CDR3 length equals 14 residues. The DNA of the CDR3 is TGTGCCAGCTGGCCGAAAGTTAACACCGGGGAGCTGTTTTTT. Amino acids: CASWPKVNTGELFF.